One and the same sample provided the 29 T cell receptor beta chains below, sequenced in a study of T cell repertoires in cytomegalovirus infection. What these receptors recognize is not known. TCRdb re-analysed the reads in MiXCR, keeping a single row per CDR3 protein. The sample records around 900,000 distinct CDR3 sequences, about a third being singletons. The material was cultured CD8+ T cells from PBMCs, obtained from culture after CMV antigen stimulation. The receptors shown here come from a human donor in good health (CMV status not recorded). Some clones in this sample may be carry-over from other donors' samples.

This clonotype was counted many times. The chain uses TRBV27 and TRBJ2-7; the D gene is possibly TRBD1 (6 bases). Germline values: CDR1 MNHEY, CDR2 SMNVEV (reference sequence). Trimming took off 2 bases at V and 1 base at J, with 12 bases between the two ends. The CDR3 runs to 15 residues. The CDR3 DNA follows: TGTGCCAGCAGTTTAAAGACAGGTCCATCCTACGAGCAGTACGTC. Protein: CASSLKTGPSYEQYV.

This clonotype was seen a handful of times. The chain joins TRBV27 to TRBJ2-5, with TRBD2 identical over 7 bases. Germline-derived CDR1 and CDR2 are MNHEY and SMNVEV (reference sequence). This CDR3 comprises 12 residues. V was clipped by 8 bases and J by 5 bases; unmatched bases: 5. CDR3 bases: TGTGCCAGCGGAATGGGGGGGGAGACCCAGTACTTC. This sequence encodes CASGMGGETQYF.

In this sample, this clonotype turned up a few times. V is TRBV19 and J is TRBJ1-2, with 9 nucleotides matching TRBD1. This CDR3 is 15 amino acids long. Germline V gene data show CDR1 as LNHDA and CDR2 as SQIVND (reference sequence). Trimming took 5 bases from V and 0 from J; bases not matched to a gene: 4. The CDR3, as DNA: TGTGCCAGTAGTCAACGGACAGGGGCTAACTATGGCTACACCTTC. Translating gives CASSQRTGANYGYTF. The full variable domain, completed using reference TRBV19 and TRBJ1-2, is DGGITQSPKYLFRKEGQNVTLSCEQNLNHDAMYWYRQDPGQGLRLIYYSQIVNDFQKGDIAEGYSVSREKKESFPLTVTSAQKNPTAFYLCASSQRTGANYGYTFGSGTRLTVV.

J is TRBJ2-2 and V is TRBV24-1; D is ambiguous. The CDR3 totals 15 residues. The V gene's germline CDR1 is KGHDR and CDR2 SFDVKD. Trimming pared 0 bases from V and 0 bases from J, leaving 4 bases between. The CDR3 reads CATSDLGANTGELFF. For the CDR3, the DNA is TGTGCCACCAGTGATTTGGGGGCGAACACCGGGGAGCTGTTTTTT.

The count of this clonotype is one. This may come from a read error, since a much larger clone is one base off. The chain joins TRBV7-6 to TRBJ2-7, with D possibly called TRBD1 or TRBD2 (5 bases each). Germline lookup yields CDR1 SGHVS and CDR2 FNYEAQ. CDR3 length: 14 residues. Trimming took 5 bases from V and 3 from J, leaving 14 bases between them. The CDR3 nucleotides read TGTGCCAGCAGCCTCCTAGCAGGGCACTACGAGCAGTACTTC. Protein: CASSLLAGHYEQYF.

The chain employs TRBV6-2 or TRBV6-3 and TRBJ1-3; weak D call: TRBD1 (6 bases). CDR1 is MNHEY and CDR2 is SVGEGT in the germline V gene. The CDR3 runs to 17 residues. With 4 bases removed from V and 0 bases from J, the gap between germline ends came to 16 bases. CDR3 loop: CASSSTGPIRSGNTIYF. The CDR3 region has the DNA TGTGCCAGCAGTTCCACAGGGCCCATCCGCTCTGGAAACACCATATATTTT.

This clonotype was seen many times. The CDR3 nucleotides read TGTGCCATCAGTGCTCCAGGGGGCTTCGATGAGCAGTTCTTC. This translates into CAISAPGGFDEQFF. The chain joins TRBV10-3 to TRBJ2-1, with 8 bases fitting TRBD1. This CDR3 has 14 amino acids. Germline assignment: CDR1 ENHRY and CDR2 SYGVKD. V gave up 4 bases and J gave up 8 bases; unmatched junction bases: 7.

This clonotype has more than one count but fewer than ten. The DNA for the CDR3 is TGTGCCAGCAGTGAAGCACCATTCTACGAGCAGTACTTC. As protein: CASSEAPFYEQYF. This chain joins TRBV6-1 and TRBJ2-7, with D unresolved. The CDR3 length is 13 residues. V lost 0 bases, J lost 3 bases, and 6 bases lay in between. The germline CDR1 and CDR2 sequences are MNHNS and SASEGT.

The V and J genes are TRBV3-1 and TRBJ2-1; either TRBD1 or TRBD2 may fit D (5 bases each). This CDR3 comprises 11 residues. V lost 4 bases to trimming and J lost 15 bases, with 13 bases between them. Per the germline V gene, CDR1 is LGHDT and CDR2 is YNNKEL (reference sequence). The CDR3 loop is CASSRDQVRFF. In nucleotides, the CDR3 is TGTGCCAGCAGCCGGGACCAAGTTAGGTTCTTC.

This chain connects TRBV5-4 to TRBJ1-2; D unresolved. The CDR3 has 15 residues. Germline V gene lookup returns CDR1 SGHNT and CDR2 YYREEE (reference sequence). V was trimmed by 0 bases and J by 3 bases, leaving 12 bases between them. CDR3 sequence: CASSLEGRRDYGYTF. The CDR3, as DNA: TGTGCCAGCAGCTTGGAGGGCCGACGTGACTATGGCTACACCTTC.

V is TRBV7-6 and J is TRBJ1-2, with D unclear. The CDR3 covers 13 residues. The V and J ends lost 3 bases and 8 bases respectively, with 13 bases between them. The germline V gene encodes CDR1 SGHVS and CDR2 FNYEAQ. The CDR3 protein is CASSLPSGEGYTF. DNA for the CDR3: TGTGCCAGCAGCTTGCCCTCGGGTGAGGGCTACACCTTC. Using reference TRBV7-6 and TRBJ1-2 for the parts outside the CDR3, the full variable domain is GAGVSQSPRYKVTKRGQDVALRCDPISGHVSLYWYRQALGQGPEFLTYFNYEAQQDKSGLPNDRFSAERPEGSISTLTIQRTEQRDSAMYRCASSLPSGEGYTFGSGTRLTVV.

The V and J genes are TRBV6-6 and TRBJ1-1; D is ambiguous. Trimming cost V 4 bases and J 1 base, with 16 bases left between them. Germline loops: CDR1 MNHNY, CDR2 SVGAGI (reference sequence). The CDR3 runs to 16 residues. Here the CDR3 DNA reads TGTGCCAGCAGTTCTCCCCCGACGGAGACGAACACTGAAGCTTTCTTT. Residues: CASSSPPTETNTEAFF.

The chain has TRBV7-9 and TRBJ1-2; D is possibly TRBD1 (6 bases). The germline V gene has CDR1 SEHNR and CDR2 FQNEAQ (reference sequence). The CDR3 consists of 15 residues. Trimming stripped 5 bases from V and 4 bases from J, with 17 bases between. The CDR3 coding sequence is TGTGCCAGCAGCGAACAGGGCCCGCGGGGCTATGGCTACACCTTC. Its translation: CASSEQGPRGYGYTF.

The rearrangement uses TRBV27 and TRBJ2-7, with TRBD1 as a possible D gene (5 bases). This CDR3 spans 13 amino acids. CDR1 MNHEY and CDR2 SMNVEV come from the germline V gene (reference sequence). V was pared by 4 bases and J by 3 bases, with 10 bases between. The CDR3 coding sequence is TGTGCCAGCAGTTGGGGCGTAAACTACGAGCAGTACTTC. It specifies CASSWGVNYEQYF.

V gene TRBV27 combines with J gene TRBJ2-7, with a possible D match to TRBD1 (6 bases). Per the germline V gene, CDR1 is MNHEY and CDR2 is SMNVEV (reference sequence). The CDR3 is 14 amino acids. The V and J ends lost 4 bases and 0 bases respectively, with 10 bases between them. The CDR3 sequence is CASSYGQYSYEQYF. DNA for the CDR3: TGTGCCAGCAGTTACGGACAGTACTCCTACGAGCAGTACTTC.

This clonotype was detected ten times or more. J is TRBJ1-4 and V is TRBV10-3, with D perhaps matching TRBD1 (5 bases). Germline values: CDR1 ENHRY, CDR2 SYGVKD. CDR3 length: 14 amino acids. V lost 6 bases and J 5 bases, leaving 13 bases between the germline ends. The CDR3 loop is CAISDPGPNEKLFF. The CDR3, as DNA: TGTGCCATCAGCGATCCGGGACCCAATGAAAAACTGTTTTTT.

This chain connects TRBV7-2 to TRBJ1-1; 7 bases are a match to TRBD1. The CDR3 loop spans 15 amino acids. The germline CDR1 and CDR2 sequences are SGHTA and FQGNSA. The J segment lost 6 bases and the V segment lost 0 bases, leaving 7 bases of the junction unmatched. The CDR3 loop reads CASSLASAGGSEAFF. The CDR3 DNA follows: TGTGCCAGCAGCTTAGCGTCCGCAGGGGGATCTGAAGCTTTCTTT.

In nucleotides, the CDR3 is TGTGCCAGCAGTTTGCAGAGATCCTACGAGCAGTACGTC. Its protein product is CASSLQRSYEQYV. V usage is TRBV6-2 or TRBV6-3 and J usage is TRBJ2-7; no firm D call. CDR1 and CDR2 (germline): MNHEY, SVGEGT. The CDR3 extends over 13 amino acids. With 4 bases removed from V and 1 base from J, the gap between germline ends came to 8 bases.

Comments on this clonotype: Germline and junction disagree at one end, which may indicate a read error. The chain recombines TRBV7-6 with TRBJ2-3; the match to TRBD2 covers 9 bases. There are 15 residues in the CDR3. Germline CDR1 reads SGHVS; CDR2 reads FNYEAQ. The CDR3 sequence is CASSRSAGGTDTQYF. In DNA, the CDR3 is TGTGCTAGCAGCCGTTCAGCGGGGGGAACAGATACGCAGTATTTT.

This clonotype has only one observation. The junction and the germline gene differ at one end; a read error may be behind it. The V and J genes are TRBV4-1 and TRBJ1-1; no definite D call. The length of the CDR3 is 14 residues. The germline CDR1 and CDR2 sequences are MGHRA and YSYEKL. The CDR3 DNA follows: TGTGCCAGCAGCCAAGAGCGAGGATCTACTGAAGCTTTCTTT. This codes for CASSQERGSTEAFF.

This clonotype turned up a few times. The V call is TRBV18, the J call TRBJ1-3; D remains ambiguous. Trimming took 0 bases from V and 1 from J, leaving 7 bases between them. The CDR3 runs 15 residues. CDR1 and CDR2 (germline): KGHSH, LQKENI. The CDR3 region is CASSPPYGSGNTIYF. The DNA of the CDR3 is TGTGCCAGCTCACCACCGTATGGTTCTGGAAACACCATATATTTT.

This rearrangement joins TRBV6-2 or TRBV6-3 to TRBJ1-2; perhaps TRBD1 as D (5 bases). V was cut by 5 bases and J by 1 base, with 11 bases left in between. Germline V gives CDR1 MNHEY, CDR2 SVGEGT. The CDR3 is 14 residues long. The CDR3 nucleotides read TGTGCCAGCAGTCTCGACAGCCTTAACTATGGCTACACCTTC. Amino acid sequence: CASSLDSLNYGYTF.

This clonotype occurred a few times. J is TRBJ2-1 and V is TRBV6-1; possibly TRBD1 or TRBD2 for D (6 bases each). CDR1 and CDR2 (germline): MNHNS, SASEGT. Trimming took 8 bases from V and 5 from J, leaving 19 bases between them. The CDR3 sequence is 15 residues long. Written as DNA, the CDR3 is TGTGCCAGCCATACGAGGGGGGCGGGCGACAATGAGCAGTTCTTC. Amino acid sequence: CASHTRGAGDNEQFF.

The rearrangement joins TRBV12-3 or TRBV12-4 to TRBJ2-1, with 11 bases lining up with TRBD2. This CDR3 is 15 amino acids long. The junction had 9 bases not matched to a gene; V was cut back by 7 bases and J by 7 bases. CDR3 sequence: CASIFSGGALNEQFF. Written as DNA, the CDR3 is TGTGCCAGCATTTTTAGCGGGGGGGCGTTAAATGAGCAGTTCTTC.

Concerning this clonotype: One junction end does not reproduce the germline sequence, and a read error may be involved. The chain is built from TRBV6-5 and TRBJ1-1; no clear D. This CDR3 contains 11 residues. CDR1 is MNHEY and CDR2 is SVGAGI in the germline V gene. Written as DNA, the CDR3 is TGTGCCAACAGTCTTATGGGTGAAGCTTTCTTT. Its translation: CANSLMGEAFF.

The chain joins TRBV4-1 to TRBJ1-1; the D is unclear. Germline V gives CDR1 MGHRA, CDR2 YSYEKL. V was pared by 0 bases and J by 1 base, with 6 bases between. This CDR3 comprises 14 residues. The CDR3 protein is CASSQEPENTEAFF. Written as DNA, the CDR3 is TGCGCCAGCAGCCAAGAACCAGAGAACACTGAAGCTTTCTTT.

The chain couples TRBV10-2 to TRBJ2-7; TRBD2 matches at 11 bases. V was pared by 10 bases and J by 0 bases, with 8 bases of the junction left unmatched. Germline V gene sequence: CDR1 WSHSY, CDR2 SAAADI. The CDR3 contains 15 residues. CDR3 sequence (DNA): TGCGCCAACAGAAATCTAGCGGGGGGCTCCTACGAGCAGTACTTC. It is translated as CANRNLAGGSYEQYF.

In its sample, this clonotype was seen a few times. The chain joins TRBV2 to TRBJ2-1, with D unclear. Between the trimmed V and J ends, which lost 2 bases and 14 bases, there was a span of 13 bases. Germline V gene sequence: CDR1 SNHLY, CDR2 FYNNEI. This CDR3 has 12 residues. The CDR3 DNA follows: TGTGCCAGCAGTGAATCTTCGACGCACGAGTTCTTC. This gives the protein CASSESSTHEFF.

This clonotype occurred a few times. The chain couples TRBV6-5 to TRBJ2-7, with D unclear. Germline values: CDR1 MNHEY, CDR2 SVGAGI. The ends were cut back, 5 bases at V and 4 bases at J, with 12 bases in the middle. The CDR3 has 13 residues. CDR3 loop: CASSNNMGYEQYF. The CDR3 DNA reads as TGTGCCAGCAGTAACAATATGGGGTACGAGCAGTACTTC.